The subject of this entry is one T cell receptor beta chain. Terminally differentiated effector memory CD45RA+ cells were excluded by CCR7 positive selection of CD45RO-negative cells. Clones were read by immunoSEQ multiplex PCR, and TCRdb kept only the in-frame ones, dropping some. Here the sample spans hundreds of thousands of clones, roughly 96% being singletons. Germline V gives CDR1 LNHNV, CDR2 YYDKDF (reference sequence). The V end lost 4 bases, the J end lost 0 bases, and 6 bases lay between the germline ends. The CDR3 covers 14 residues. The sample originates from a study of shared clonotypes between healthy human individuals.

The sequenced sample was naive CD8+ T cells sorted from blood. This receptor was taken from a woman aged 30 to 39 in good health. The rearrangement joins TRBV15 to TRBJ2-2; no reliable D call. The DNA of the CDR3 is TGTGCCACCAGCACAGCACCGAACACCGGGGAGCTGTTTTTT. Residues: CATSTAPNTGELFF.